This T cell receptor (beta chain) comes out of a study of blood T cell repertoires in COVID-19. The wider study: The United States, Italy and Spain supplied acute and convalescent COVID-19 samples.

The CDR3 contains 12 residues. V dropped 2 bases and J dropped 8 bases, with 9 bases sitting between them. The V gene's germline CDR1 is SNHLY and CDR2 FYNNEI. Clones were sequenced by immunoSEQ multiplex PCR, and TCRdb holds only the in-frame ones, with some missing. This sample carries approximately 72,000 clones, approximately 85% of them seen once, and the ten largest clones take under 40%. The V and J genes are TRBV2 and TRBJ1-1, with D possibly being TRBD1 (5 bases). Sequenced: peripheral blood. This TCR was recovered from a woman of 80 years or more with active or convalescent COVID-19. CDR3 in amino acids: CASSERGIEAFF. The CDR3 DNA follows: TGTGCCAGCAGTGAACGGGGGATCGAAGCTTTCTTT.